This T cell receptor (beta chain) emerged from a study of CD8+CD57+ T cells in acquired aplastic anemia. Study results and limitations: Patients and controls were not found to differ significantly in CD8+ Simpson's diversity. It was found that approximately 29 CD8+ CDR3 sequences were shared between patients and controls.

The CDR3 spans 15 residues. The germline CDR1 and CDR2 sequences are SNHLY and FYNNEI. With V trimmed by 5 bases and J by 7 bases, 6 bases remained unmatched. On this clonotype: Its antigen remains unidentified.

Before being chosen for sequencing, patients had shown CD8+CD57+ cell expansion by flow cytometry. No therapy had been given to the patients at the time of blood sampling. Profiling of TCR beta VDJ combinations and CDR3 sequences used genomic DNA as template. TCRdb fed the reads into MiXCR, producing one record per CDR3 protein. Of 150,000 or so distinct CDR3 sequences listed, about half are singletons. The sequence was obtained from a human donor with aplastic anemia. Specimen: sorted CD4+, CD8+, or CD8+CD57+ T cells (not recorded which) from PBMCs. The chain joins TRBV2 to TRBJ1-6, with 9 bases aligning to TRBD1. This CDR3 is CASSYSTGGNSPLHF. The CDR3, as DNA: TGTGCCAGCAGTTATTCCACAGGGGGCAATTCACCCCTCCACTTT.